One sample yielded the 24 T cell receptor beta chains listed below, sequenced in a study of T cell responses to AZD1222 COVID-19 vaccine. The data were produced by immunoSEQ multiplex PCR, yet TCRdb's version contains in-frame clones alone and is incomplete. The sample contains 95,000 or so clones, about 90% of which appear only once. The sample here was peripheral blood, taken on day 0 of MenACWY control vaccination. These receptors came from an adult in good health.

This rearrangement joins TRBV19 to TRBJ2-2; D perhaps matches TRBD2 (6 bases). The CDR3 consists of 15 residues. The germline CDR1 and CDR2 sequences are LNHDA and SQIVND (reference sequence). Deletions cut 5 bases from V and 6 bases from J, with 16 bases between. CDR3: CASSRQKLAAGELFF. CDR3 sequence (DNA): TGTGCCAGTAGTCGACAGAAACTAGCCGCCGGGGAGCTGTTTTTT.

This rearrangement joins TRBV4-3 to TRBJ2-1; weak D call: TRBD1 (6 bases). The CDR3 has 13 amino acids. V lost 0 bases and J lost 15, with 15 bases in between. Looked up from germline, CDR1 is LGHNA and CDR2 is YSLEER. CDR3 nucleotides: TGCGCCAGCAGCCAAGATGGAGAGGGGACAAGGTTCTTC. Translating gives CASSQDGEGTRFF.

This chain joins TRBV7-3 and TRBJ1-1; D remains unclear. There are 13 residues in the CDR3. V was cut by 1 base and J by 3 bases, with 6 bases left in between. Germline lookup yields CDR1 SGHTA and CDR2 FQGTGA. CDR3 loop: CASSLNLYTEAFF. The CDR3 region has the DNA TGTGCCAGCAGCTTAAACCTTTACACTGAAGCTTTCTTT. Full variable domain (remainder filled in from reference TRBV7-3 and TRBJ1-1): GAGVSQTPSNKVTEKGKYVELRCDPISGHTALYWYRQSLGQGPEFLIYFQGTGAADDSGLPNDRFFAVRPEGSVSTLKIQRTERGDSAVYLCASSLNLYTEAFFGQGTRLTVV.

The V call is TRBV27, the J call TRBJ1-3, with D unresolved. This CDR3 has 16 residues. Germline V lookup: CDR1 MNHEY, CDR2 SMNVEV (reference sequence). Trimming removed 0 bases at V and 2 bases at J, with 11 bases between. The CDR3 DNA reads as TGTGCCAGCAGTTTATCGCATCCCACTACTGGAAACACCATATATTTT. It yields the protein CASSLSHPTTGNTIYF.

The chain employs TRBV27 and TRBJ1-6, with 9 bases fitting TRBD1. From germline, CDR1 is MNHEY and CDR2 SMNVEV (reference sequence). This CDR3 spans 14 amino acids. V lost 3 bases, J lost 10 bases, and 4 bases stayed unmatched. CDR3 in amino acids: CASSFRDRVSPLHF. The CDR3 DNA follows: TGTGCCAGCAGTTTCAGGGACAGGGTGTCACCCCTCCACTTT.

The chain uses TRBV11-3 and TRBJ2-7, with a weak D call TRBD2 (6 bases). CDR1 and CDR2 (germline): SGHNT, YENEEA. The CDR3 is made up of 15 amino acids. Trimming pared 1 base from V and 2 bases from J, leaving 12 bases between. DNA for the CDR3: TGTGCCAGCAGCTTAGCGGGGGTCGGGGCCTACGAGCAGTACTTC. Translation gives CASSLAGVGAYEQYF.

As regards this clone: An end of the junction does not agree with germline; a read error may underlie this. V usage is TRBV4-1 and J usage is TRBJ2-5; 8 positions agree with TRBD1. Germline V lookup: CDR1 MGHRA, CDR2 YSYEKL. The CDR3 loop spans 14 amino acids. The CDR3 DNA is TGCGCCCGCAGCCGAGACAGGGGATGGGAGACCCAGTACTTC. Its protein is CARSRDRGWETQYF.

This chain links TRBV5-4 with TRBJ2-3; 8 bases fit TRBD1. The CDR3 length is 16 residues. Trimming cost V 3 bases and J 0 bases; bases outside gene matches: 6. Germline CDR1 and CDR2: SGHNT and YYREEE (reference sequence). The CDR3 region has the DNA TGTGCCAGCAGCTCCGGGACAGGACCAAGCACAGATACGCAGTATTTT. The encoded protein is CASSSGTGPSTDTQYF.

This chain connects TRBV3-1 (or the pseudogene TRBV3-2) to TRBJ2-1; the D is unclear. This CDR3 is built from 13 residues. The V and J ends lost 3 bases and 4 bases respectively, with 7 bases between them. Germline V gene sequence: CDR1 LGHDT, CDR2 YNNKEL (reference sequence). This CDR3 is CASSQGLYNEQFF. The CDR3 nucleotides are TGTGCCAGCAGCCAGGGCCTATACAATGAGCAGTTCTTC.

The chain couples TRBV2 to TRBJ1-5; weak D call: TRBD1 (5 bases). CDR1 is SNHLY, CDR2 FYNNEI, per germline. The CDR3 totals 14 residues. Trimming stripped 4 bases from V and 2 bases from J, with 9 bases between. For the CDR3, the DNA is TGTGCCAGCAGTGTCCGGGGCGGCAATCAGCCCCAGCATTTT. The encoded protein is CASSVRGGNQPQHF. The full variable domain, in which reference TRBV2 and TRBJ1-5 provide the parts outside the CDR3, is EPEVTQTPSHQVTQMGQEVILRCVPISNHLYFYWYRQILGQKVEFLVSFYNNEISEKSEIFDDQFSVERPDGSNFTLKIRSTKLEDSAMYFCASSVRGGNQPQHFGDGTRLSIL.

This clone came up a few times. The J gene is TRBJ2-2, the V gene TRBV15; D gene unclear. The CDR3 loop spans 15 amino acids. The V gene's germline CDR1 is LNHNV and CDR2 YYDKDF (reference sequence). Trimming took 4 bases from V and 4 from J, leaving 13 bases between them. CDR3: CATSKIRRTTGELFF. The CDR3 region has the DNA TGTGCCACCAGCAAAATACGGCGAACCACCGGGGAGCTGTTTTTT.

This chain links TRBV7-2 with TRBJ2-7; the D gene is possibly TRBD1 (6 bases). Trimming removed 5 bases at V and 4 bases at J, with 18 bases between. Germline V lookup: CDR1 SGHTA, CDR2 FQGNSA. The CDR3 contains 15 residues. Written as DNA, the CDR3 is TGTGCCAGCAGCCAGGACAGAGTCAGGACTTACGAGCAGTACTTC. It yields the protein CASSQDRVRTYEQYF.

This chain links TRBV4-3 with TRBJ1-2; tentatively, D is TRBD1 (5 bases). The V end was cut by 3 bases, the J end by 3 bases, with 26 bases between. Germline assignment: CDR1 LGHNA and CDR2 YSLEER. This CDR3 comprises 19 residues. The DNA of the CDR3 is TGCGCCAGCAGCCACTACTTACCAGGCACCTCCTTGGGGGACTATGGCTACACCTTC. Amino acid sequence: CASSHYLPGTSLGDYGYTF.

This clone was seen a handful of times. The gene calls are TRBV5-4 and TRBJ1-6, with D unclear. The CDR3 covers 15 residues. V gave up 2 bases and J gave up 6 bases, with 12 bases separating them. Germline CDR1 SGHNT, CDR2 YYREEE (reference sequence). The CDR3 bases are TGTGCCAGCAGCTTCTCCGGGCGAAGTAATTCACCCCTCCACTTT. Its translation: CASSFSGRSNSPLHF.

V usage is TRBV11-2 and J usage is TRBJ2-5; 9 bases are shared with TRBD1. The germline CDR1 and CDR2 sequences are SGHAT and FQNNGV. This CDR3 spans 17 amino acids. V was clipped by 6 bases and J by 5 bases; unmatched bases: 16. The CDR3 DNA sequence: TGTGCCAGCAGTACCGGCCGGGGACAGGGAGTATACGAGACCCAGTACTTC. Amino acid sequence: CASSTGRGQGVYETQYF.

The chain combines TRBV11-3 with TRBJ1-1; no firm D call. Trimming took off 5 bases at V and 7 bases at J, with 11 bases between the two ends. CDR1 and CDR2 (germline): SGHNT, YENEEA. There are 12 residues in the CDR3. CDR3 region: CASSGRAFEAFF. In DNA form, the CDR3 reads TGTGCCAGCAGCGGGCGAGCATTTGAAGCTTTCTTT.

The genes are TRBV5-1 and TRBJ2-3; TRBD2 agrees at 10 bases. Germline values: CDR1 SGHRS, CDR2 YFSETQ. The CDR3 has 16 residues. Trimming cost V 0 bases and J 0 bases; bases outside gene matches: 1. The CDR3 is CASSLALAGSTDTQYF. The CDR3, as DNA: TGCGCCAGCAGCTTGGCACTAGCGGGAAGCACAGATACGCAGTATTTT.

The DNA of the CDR3 is TGTGCCAGCAGCTATACAGACTATGGCTACACCTTC. This codes for CASSYTDYGYTF. The rearrangement uses TRBV7-9 and TRBJ1-2, with D unclear. The CDR3 loop spans 12 amino acids. Trimming took off 4 bases at V and 3 bases at J, with 6 bases between the two ends. Per germline, CDR1 SEHNR and CDR2 FQNEAQ (reference sequence).

This clone was counted once. The chain recombines TRBV7-8 with TRBJ1-4; D possibly corresponds to TRBD1 (6 bases). The germline CDR1 and CDR2 sequences are SGHVS and FQNEAQ. CDR3 length: 15 residues. Trimming shortened V by 1 base and J by 8 bases, and 14 bases separated the two germline ends. The CDR3 reads CASSLGPGVDEKLFF. CDR3 sequence (DNA): TGTGCCAGCAGCTTAGGGCCAGGGGTAGACGAAAAACTGTTTTTT. The full variable domain, rest sourced from reference TRBV7-8 and TRBJ1-4, is GAGVSQSPRYKVAKRGQDVALRCDPISGHVSLFWYQQALGQGPEFLTYFQNEAQLDKSGLPSDRFFAERPEGSVSTLKIQRTQQEDSAVYLCASSLGPGVDEKLFFGSGTQLSVL.

The V gene is TRBV19, the J gene TRBJ2-1, with a possible D match to TRBD1 (6 bases). The CDR3 consists of 14 residues. Per germline, CDR1 LNHDA and CDR2 SQIVND (reference sequence). V was pared by 2 bases and J by 8 bases, with 13 bases between. CDR3 sequence: CASSITGYRDEQFF. DNA of the CDR3: TGTGCCAGTAGTATAACAGGGTATCGGGATGAGCAGTTCTTC.

This chain joins TRBV11-2 and TRBJ2-7; 8 bases agree with TRBD2. V dropped 5 bases and J dropped 0; count of bases not matched to a gene: 9. The CDR3 has 16 amino acids. Looked up from germline, CDR1 is SGHAT and CDR2 is FQNNGV. The CDR3 is CASSLPGAGVSYEQYF. CDR3 coding DNA: TGTGCCAGCAGCCTTCCCGGAGCGGGGGTCTCCTACGAGCAGTACTTC.

V and J are TRBV12-3 or TRBV12-4 and TRBJ1-5; D gene uncertain. Trimming pared 6 bases from V and 8 bases from J, leaving 14 bases between. There are 13 residues in the CDR3. For the CDR3, the DNA is TGTGCCAGCAGCCCGACCCTGGACGAGCCCCAGCATTTT. Protein product: CASSPTLDEPQHF.

The chain employs TRBV12-2 and TRBJ2-3; TRBD1, as called in the table, went unchecked against the DNA. TRBV12-2 is marked as a pseudogene. This CDR3 region has 15 residues. In DNA, the CDR3 is TGTGCAAGTCGCTCTCTCCAGGGCAGCACAGATACGCAGTATTTT. Protein product: CASRSLQGSTDTQYF.

This chain connects TRBV4-1 to TRBJ1-2; no definite D call. V was clipped by 0 bases and J by 3 bases, with 14 bases between them. The CDR3 is 16 residues long. Germline loops: CDR1 MGHRA, CDR2 YSYEKL. DNA of the CDR3: TGCGCCAGCAGCCAAGAACCGGGGTCGACTTACTATGGCTACACCTTC. Translating gives CASSQEPGSTYYGYTF.